This TCR beta chain was found in a study of T-cell memory formation after mild COVID-19. About the research overall: Clusters were largely donor specific.

The CDR3 length is 12 residues. Germline values: CDR1 SQVTM, CDR2 ANQGSEA. Trimming shortened V by 1 base and J by 5 bases, and 8 bases separated the two germline ends. Study conclusions and caveats: Some clones that responded were present in memory (sampled pre-infection), which suggests cross-reactive memory joined.

TCRdb reprocessed the 5' RACE reads with MiXCR, giving one entry per CDR3 protein. The repertoire holds approximately 210,000 distinct CDR3 sequences, with approximately 20% as singletons. This clonotype was counted ten times or more. Its antigen is not identified. The sequencing sample was made of PBMCs or a T cell subset sorted from them (not recorded which). The J gene is TRBJ2-5, the V gene TRBV29-1; the D gene could be TRBD1 or TRBD2 (5 bases each). The clonotype was recovered from an adult woman who had mild COVID-19 (a few samples of this study predate the infection). Cell type and time point are not known. CDR3 DNA sequence: TGCAGCGTTGAAGGGGGACGGGAGACCCAGTACTTC. Encoded protein: CSVEGGRETQYF.